This record looks at one T cell receptor beta chain sequence and its context. This sample was taken from a study of blood T cell repertoires in COVID-19. Whole-study context: Whether acute or convalescent, the COVID-19 samples came from the United States, Italy and Spain. PBMCs, B-cell-depleted T cells, or T cells were the source of the cDNA or gDNA that made up the material.

In the study's own analysis: Nucleated cell counts were estimated from reference gene primer amplification. Profiled with immunoSEQ multiplex PCR; TCRdb holds only in-frame clones, not every one. V, J and clone size are taken as reported in that table, and D and trimming were inferred from the DNA itself. This table holds approximately 120,000 clones, approximately 80% found once. With 4 bases clipped from V and 7 bases from J, the junction kept 7 bases outside the gene matches. Looked up from germline, CDR1 is SGHTS and CDR2 is YDEGEE. This CDR3 comprises 14 residues. The rearrangement links TRBV5-8 to TRBJ2-2; 7 bases agree with TRBD2. The receptor was isolated from a man in his 60s with acute or convalescent COVID-19. The sample was peripheral blood. The CDR3 nucleotides read TGTGCCAGCAGCCCGGGACTAAGGAACGGGGAGCTGTTTTTT. This sequence encodes CASSPGLRNGELFF.